This paragraph reports one TCR beta chain. Allocation to cohorts depended on clinical history reported by the participants. All recovered Cohort 3 donors got two negative PCRs, got clearance, or saw symptom resolution. This record belongs to a study of blood T cell repertoires in COVID-19. Study-level background: Samples of COVID-19 (acute and convalescent) were obtained from the United States, Italy and Spain. Sample material is recorded as cDNA or gDNA derived from T cells, B-cell-depleted T cells, or PBMCs.

Data came from immunoSEQ multiplex PCR; TCRdb stores just in-frame clones and leaves some out. The sample lists almost 250,000 clones, around 86% seen once, with 1.6% in the top ten. The V gene's germline CDR1 is MNHEY and CDR2 SVGAGI. The ends lost 6 bases at V and 1 base at J; junction bases unmatched: 8. The CDR3 spans 15 residues. Sequenced sample: PBMCs or T cells enriched from blood (not recorded which). The receptor was derived from a woman aged 50 to 60 who had recovered from COVID-19. The chain carries TRBV6-5 and TRBJ2-7, with TRBD1 identical over 8 bases. For the CDR3, the DNA is TGTGCCAGCAGGCCCCGGACAGGGATATCCTACGAGCAGTACTTC. Translated: CASRPRTGISYEQYF.